This T cell receptor (beta chain) was found in a study of blood T cell repertoires in COVID-19. Per the original methods: Quantification of nucleated cells was approximated via reference gene primer amplification. Assay: immunoSEQ multiplex PCR; the TCRdb copy retains only in-frame clones and omits some. The DNA gave D and trimming, while V, J and clone size come from that table. Among 100,000 to 120,000 clones listed, over 65% were seen once. The sample comprised peripheral blood. This TCR came from a woman of 80 years or more with acute or convalescent COVID-19.

The CDR3 loop is CASSLGTSGNTGELFF. The CDR3 DNA is TGTGCCAGCAGTTTAGGGACTAGCGGGAACACCGGGGAGCTGTTTTTT. This chain links TRBV28 with TRBJ2-2; TRBD2 agrees at 11 bases. Trimming at V came to 2 bases and at J to 1 base, leaving 0 bases not matched to a gene. The CDR3 is made up of 16 amino acids. Germline CDR1 and CDR2: MDHEN and SYDVKM.